This TCR beta chain was captured in a study of blood T cell repertoires in COVID-19. Overall study context: Both acute and convalescent COVID-19 samples were obtained from the United States, Italy and Spain. The cDNA or gDNA used as material had been derived from T cells, B-cell-depleted T cells, or PBMCs.

Original handling: Reference gene primer amplification yielded estimated nucleated cell counts. Generated by immunoSEQ multiplex PCR, the TCRdb table keeps only in-frame clones and is missing some. V, J and clone size are those of that table, while D and trimming were read from the DNA. The sample has roughly 86,000 clones, about 85% seen once. The sequence came from a woman between 65 and 79 years old with acute or convalescent COVID-19. The material sequenced was peripheral blood.

CDR3 nucleotides: TGTGCCAGTAGTATAGTGCAGGAGGATTCACCCCTCCACTTT. Translating it yields CASSIVQEDSPLHF. The V and J genes are TRBV19 and TRBJ1-6, with no clear D. This CDR3 region has 14 residues. Deletions cut 1 base from V and 8 bases from J, with 9 bases between. Looked up from germline, CDR1 is LNHDA and CDR2 is SQIVND (reference sequence).